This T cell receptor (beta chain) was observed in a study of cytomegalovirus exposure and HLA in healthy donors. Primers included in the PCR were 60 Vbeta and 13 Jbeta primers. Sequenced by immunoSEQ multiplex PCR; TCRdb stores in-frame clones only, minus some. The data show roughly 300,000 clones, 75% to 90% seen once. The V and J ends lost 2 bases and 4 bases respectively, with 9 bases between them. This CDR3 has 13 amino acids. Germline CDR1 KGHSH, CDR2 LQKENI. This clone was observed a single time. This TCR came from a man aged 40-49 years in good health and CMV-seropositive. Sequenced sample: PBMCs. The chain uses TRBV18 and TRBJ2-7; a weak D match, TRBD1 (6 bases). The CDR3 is CASSPGGQYEQYF. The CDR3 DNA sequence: TGTGCCAGCTCACCAGGGGGCCAATACGAGCAGTACTTC.